This T cell receptor (beta chain) derives from a study of T-cell reconstitution after alpha-beta-depleted transplantation in children. Trimming cost V 1 base and J 2 bases, with 13 bases left between them. The germline CDR1 and CDR2 sequences are SGHVS and FQNEAQ. The CDR3 extends over 16 amino acids. Unique molecular identifiers featured in how the TCRbeta library was prepared. Using its own MiXCR run on the PCR reads, TCRdb lists one record per CDR3 protein. The sample gives about 500,000 distinct CDR3 sequences, approximately 29% of which show up once; approximately 2.3% is in the top ten. This receptor was taken from a human donor who donated a stem cell graft to a child with aplastic anemia. The sequences come from PBMCs from the stem cell graft donor, collected from the stem cell graft. The chain links TRBV7-8 to TRBJ2-3, with D tentatively TRBD2 (5 bases). The chain's CDR3 is CASSLDSAGNTDTQYF. DNA of the CDR3: TGTGCCAGCAGCTTAGATTCCGCGGGTAACACAGATACGCAGTATTTT.